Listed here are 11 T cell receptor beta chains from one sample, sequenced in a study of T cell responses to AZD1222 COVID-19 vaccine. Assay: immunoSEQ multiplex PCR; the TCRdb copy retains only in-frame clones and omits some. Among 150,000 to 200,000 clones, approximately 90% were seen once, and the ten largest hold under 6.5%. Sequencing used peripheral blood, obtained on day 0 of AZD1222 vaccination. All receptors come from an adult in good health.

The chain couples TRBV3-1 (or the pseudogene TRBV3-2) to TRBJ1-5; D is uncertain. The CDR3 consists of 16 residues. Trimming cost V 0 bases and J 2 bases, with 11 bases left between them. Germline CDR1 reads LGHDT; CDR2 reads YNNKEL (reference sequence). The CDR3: CASSQEPPGGNQPQHF. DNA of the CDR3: TGTGCCAGCAGCCAAGAACCTCCGGGTGGCAATCAGCCCCAGCATTTT.

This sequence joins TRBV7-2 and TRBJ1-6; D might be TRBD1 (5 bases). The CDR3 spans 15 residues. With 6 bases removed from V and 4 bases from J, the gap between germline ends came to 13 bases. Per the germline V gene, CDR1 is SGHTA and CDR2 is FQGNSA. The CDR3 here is CASSSQGPYNSPLHF. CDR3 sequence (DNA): TGTGCCAGCAGTAGTCAGGGCCCTTATAATTCACCCCTCCACTTT.

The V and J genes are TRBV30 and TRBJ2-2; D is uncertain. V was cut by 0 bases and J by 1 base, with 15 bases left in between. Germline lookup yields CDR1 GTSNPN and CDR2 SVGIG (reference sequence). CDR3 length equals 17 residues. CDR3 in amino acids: CAWSVHRPLGNTGELFF. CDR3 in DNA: TGTGCCTGGAGTGTACATCGGCCCTTAGGGAACACCGGGGAGCTGTTTTTT. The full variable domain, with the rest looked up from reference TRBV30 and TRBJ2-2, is SQTIHQWPATLVQPVGSPLSLECTVEGTSNPNLYWYRQAAGRGLQLLFYSVGIGQISSEVPQNLSASRPQDRQFILSSKKLLLSDSGFYLCAWSVHRPLGNTGELFFGEGSRLTVL.

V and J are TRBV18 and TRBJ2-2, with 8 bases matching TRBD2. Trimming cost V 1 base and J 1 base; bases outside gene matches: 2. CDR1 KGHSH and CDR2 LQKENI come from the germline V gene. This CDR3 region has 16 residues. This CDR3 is CASSPQLAGNTGELFF. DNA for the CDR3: TGTGCCAGCTCACCACAGCTAGCGGGGAACACCGGGGAGCTGTTTTTT.

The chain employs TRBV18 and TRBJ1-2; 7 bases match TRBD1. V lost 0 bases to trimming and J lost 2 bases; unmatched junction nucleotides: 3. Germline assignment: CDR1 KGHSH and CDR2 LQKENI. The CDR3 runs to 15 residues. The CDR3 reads CASSPPTGWNYGYTF. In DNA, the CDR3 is TGTGCCAGCTCACCACCGACAGGGTGGAACTATGGCTACACCTTC.

The CDR3 loop is CASSLGTTYTGELFF. The DNA for the CDR3 is TGTGCCAGCAGCTTAGGGACTACCTACACCGGGGAGCTGTTTTTT. The chain joins TRBV7-2 to TRBJ2-2; D possibly corresponds to TRBD2 (6 bases). This CDR3 has 15 amino acids. Trimming removed 1 base at V and 3 bases at J, with 9 bases between. Germline CDR1 SGHTA, CDR2 FQGNSA.

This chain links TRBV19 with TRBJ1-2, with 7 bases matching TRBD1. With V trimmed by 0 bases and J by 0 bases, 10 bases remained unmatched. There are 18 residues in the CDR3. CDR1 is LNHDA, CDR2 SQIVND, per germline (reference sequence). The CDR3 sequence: CASSIEGGTANANYGYTF. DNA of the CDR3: TGTGCCAGTAGTATAGAGGGGGGGACAGCGAACGCTAACTATGGCTACACCTTC.

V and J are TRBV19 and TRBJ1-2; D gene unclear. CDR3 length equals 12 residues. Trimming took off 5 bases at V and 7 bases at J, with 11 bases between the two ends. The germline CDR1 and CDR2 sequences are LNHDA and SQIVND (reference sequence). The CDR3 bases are TGTGCCAGTAGTTCGGGAGGGTTTGGCTACACCTTC. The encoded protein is CASSSGGFGYTF.

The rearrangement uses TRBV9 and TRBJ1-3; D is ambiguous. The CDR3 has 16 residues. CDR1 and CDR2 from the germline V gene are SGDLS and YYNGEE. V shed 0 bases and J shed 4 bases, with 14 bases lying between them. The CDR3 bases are TGTGCCAGCAGCGTAGGAAGCCCAGGCCTAGGAAACACCATATATTTT. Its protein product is CASSVGSPGLGNTIYF.

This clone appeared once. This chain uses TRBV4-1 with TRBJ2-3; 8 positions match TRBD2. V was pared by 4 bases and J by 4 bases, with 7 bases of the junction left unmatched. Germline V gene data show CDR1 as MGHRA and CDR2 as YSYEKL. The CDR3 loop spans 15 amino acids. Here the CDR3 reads CASSPAGLAADTQYF. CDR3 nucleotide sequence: TGCGCCAGCAGCCCTGCTGGACTAGCAGCAGATACGCAGTATTTT.

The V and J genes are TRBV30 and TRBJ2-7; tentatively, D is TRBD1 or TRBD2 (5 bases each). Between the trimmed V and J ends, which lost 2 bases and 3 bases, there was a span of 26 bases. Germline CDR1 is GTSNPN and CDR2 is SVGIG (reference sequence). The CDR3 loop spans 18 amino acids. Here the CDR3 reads CAWSKGRVLPNRGYEQYF. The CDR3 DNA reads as TGTGCCTGGAGTAAAGGCAGGGTTTTACCCAACCGGGGCTACGAGCAGTACTTC.